These T cell receptor beta chains were read from a single sample in a study of CD8 T cells in ankylosing spondylitis. Each CDR3 protein is one row after TCRdb ran MiXCR on the 5' RACE reads. Among nearly 250,000 distinct CDR3 sequences listed, over 30% were seen once. Sequencing used blood, either unsorted or a sorted T cell fraction (not recorded which). The receptor set was obtained from a male donor with ankylosing spondylitis or in good health (not recorded which). The CDR3 runs from the conserved cysteine through the conserved F or W. The size field is filled for only some rows; it gives once, few, many or a size class.

abundance,v_gene,CDR3aa
few,TRBV12-3/TRBV12-4,CASTTGGRQETQYF
few,TRBV29-1,CSVSQQTQYF
.,TRBV2,CASMNRGDTEAFF
.,TRBV12-3/TRBV12-4,CASSLSQNTDTQYF
.,TRBV7-7,CASSLGAGNNEQFF
.,TRBV12-3/TRBV12-4,CASSLPGDTEAFF
few,TRBV20-1,CSAGQTSFLNEQFF
.,TRBV7-9,CASSLVRGSNNEQFF
.,TRBV10-2,CASRGGLAGYPEQFF
.,TRBV28,CASTPGTTRSNTGELFF
few,TRBV12-3/TRBV12-4,CASSPWGGRNTGELFF
.,TRBV19,CASSIFPMEDTQYF
.,TRBV20-1,CSARADRDYNEQFF
.,TRBV3-1,CASSQPGQTLYGYTF
.,TRBV6-5,CASSYYRKPYEQYF
.,TRBV11-1,CASSRRQSSSPLHF
few,TRBV29-1,CSVDPGQGLNCTF
.,TRBV7-2,CASSLVRETDTQYF
.,TRBV28,CASSFGLGDIQYF
.,TRBV5-1,CASSPSGGAQETQYF
.,TRBV7-8,CASSLPEKTSGTDTQYF
.,TRBV5-1,CASSLWAGQPQHF
.,TRBV7-6,CASSLGQTTDTQYF
.,TRBV2,CASSADPTEGPQHF
few,TRBV20-1,CSAPKGANTGELFF
.,TRBV7-2,CASSLWSQETQYF
few,TRBV20-1,CSARVKRLANYGYTF
.,TRBV20-1,CSASRGTQPQHF
few,TRBV11-2,CASSLGQGGDGYTF
few,TRBV20-1,CSATVFGNTIYF
.,TRBV29-1,CSVDRLAGALETNTQYF
.,TRBV28,CASSTLTGGLGIQYF
.,TRBV6-1,CASSTHPLAGGYNEQFF
.,TRBV12-3/TRBV12-4,CASRNTLNTEAFF
.,TRBV6-1,CASSQTGMTYEQYF
.,TRBV5-5,CASSWTGGAETQYF
.,TRBV4-1,CASSQVKGTNYNEQFF
.,TRBV6-4,CASSAPGETTDTQYF
few,TRBV12-3/TRBV12-4,CASSQRDRGAQETQYF
few,TRBV5-1,CASRSGHGSYEQYF